This T cell receptor (beta chain) was recovered during a study of shared clonotypes between healthy human individuals. In the sorted-subset replicate PCRs, approximately 200 ng DNA, 25,000 to 35,000 T cell genomes, was used. Profiled with immunoSEQ multiplex PCR; TCRdb holds only in-frame clones, not every one. Of fewer than 850,000 clones listed, around 96% were seen once; the top ten hold about 0.21%. A note on this clone: Its antigen is currently unknown.

Naivety among CD8 cells was defined by CD45RO negativity and positive CCR7 selection, thereby excluding terminally differentiated effector memory CD45RA+ cells. Overall study results and limits: Large sequencing depth failed to make sorted-subset sequencing complete, rarefaction showed.

The origin of this receptor is a man aged 25 to 45 in good health. The sequencing sample was made of naive CD8+ T cells sorted from blood.

The CDR3 is CASSPTGGSNQPQHF. The CDR3 DNA sequence: TGTGCCAGCAGTCCTACAGGAGGTAGCAATCAGCCCCAGCATTTT. The chain joins TRBV28 to TRBJ1-5; D may be TRBD1 (5 bases). Looked up from germline, CDR1 is MDHEN and CDR2 is SYDVKM. CDR3 length: 15 amino acids. The germline V and J ends were trimmed by 5 bases and 0 bases, with 11 bases remaining between them.